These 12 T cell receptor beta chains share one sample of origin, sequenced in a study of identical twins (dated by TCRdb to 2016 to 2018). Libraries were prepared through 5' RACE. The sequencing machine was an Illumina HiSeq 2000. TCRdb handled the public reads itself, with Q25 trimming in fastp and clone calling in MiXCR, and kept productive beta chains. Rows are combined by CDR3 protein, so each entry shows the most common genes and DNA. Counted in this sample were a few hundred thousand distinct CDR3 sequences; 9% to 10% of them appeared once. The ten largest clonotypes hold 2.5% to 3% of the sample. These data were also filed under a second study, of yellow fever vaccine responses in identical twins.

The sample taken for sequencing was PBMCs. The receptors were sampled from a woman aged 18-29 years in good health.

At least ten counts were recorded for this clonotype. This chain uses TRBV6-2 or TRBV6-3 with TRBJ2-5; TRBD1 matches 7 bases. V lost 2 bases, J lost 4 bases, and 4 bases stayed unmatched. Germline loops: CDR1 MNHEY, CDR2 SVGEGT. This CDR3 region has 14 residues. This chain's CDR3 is CASSYLTGSETQYF. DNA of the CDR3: TGTGCCAGCAGTTACCTGACAGGGTCAGAGACCCAGTACTTC.

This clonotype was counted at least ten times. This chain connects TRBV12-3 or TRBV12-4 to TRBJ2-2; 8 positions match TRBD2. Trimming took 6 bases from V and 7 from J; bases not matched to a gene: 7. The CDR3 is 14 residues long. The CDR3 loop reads CASSFAGGLGELFF. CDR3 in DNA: TGTGCCAGCAGCTTCGCGGGGGGCCTCGGGGAGCTGTTTTTT.

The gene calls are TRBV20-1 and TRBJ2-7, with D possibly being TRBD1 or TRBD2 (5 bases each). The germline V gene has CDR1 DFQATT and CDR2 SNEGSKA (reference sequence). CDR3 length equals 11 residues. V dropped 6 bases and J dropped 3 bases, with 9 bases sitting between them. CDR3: CSARDGYEQYF. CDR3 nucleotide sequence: TGCAGTGCCAGGGACGGCTACGAGCAGTACTTC.

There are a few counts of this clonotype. The CDR3 DNA reads TGTGCCAGCAGCTTATTGGGGACTAGCGGGGCCCAGGAGACCCAGTACTTC. Amino acid sequence: CASSLLGTSGAQETQYF. This sequence joins TRBV7-9 and TRBJ2-5; TRBD2 agrees at 13 bases. The CDR3 loop spans 17 amino acids. Unmatched junction bases numbered 8, after V lost 2 bases and J lost 5 bases. In germline, CDR1 is SEHNR, CDR2 FQNEAQ (reference sequence).

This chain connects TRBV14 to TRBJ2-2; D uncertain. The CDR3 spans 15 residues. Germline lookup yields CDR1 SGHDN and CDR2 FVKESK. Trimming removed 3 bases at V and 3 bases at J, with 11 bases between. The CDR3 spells CASSHPGRYTGELFF. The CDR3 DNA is TGTGCCAGCAGCCACCCCGGACGGTACACCGGGGAGCTGTTTTTT.

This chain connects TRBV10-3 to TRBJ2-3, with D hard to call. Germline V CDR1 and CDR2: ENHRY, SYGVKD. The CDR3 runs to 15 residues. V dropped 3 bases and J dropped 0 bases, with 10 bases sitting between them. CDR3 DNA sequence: TGTGCCATCAGTGAAAGGGCCTCTAGCACAGATACGCAGTATTTT. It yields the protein CAISERASSTDTQYF.

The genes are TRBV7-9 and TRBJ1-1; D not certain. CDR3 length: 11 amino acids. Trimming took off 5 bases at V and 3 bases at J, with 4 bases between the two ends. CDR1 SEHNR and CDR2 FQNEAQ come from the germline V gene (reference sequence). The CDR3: CASSAHTEAFF. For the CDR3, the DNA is TGTGCCAGCAGCGCGCACACTGAAGCTTTCTTT.

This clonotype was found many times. Written as DNA, the CDR3 is TGCAGTGCTAGGCAAAACACCGGGGAGCTGTTTTTT. It translates to CSARQNTGELFF. This chain uses TRBV20-1 with TRBJ2-2; no definite D call. V lost 3 bases, J lost 2 bases, and 4 bases lay in between. Germline values: CDR1 DFQATT, CDR2 SNEGSKA (reference sequence). The CDR3 is 12 residues long.

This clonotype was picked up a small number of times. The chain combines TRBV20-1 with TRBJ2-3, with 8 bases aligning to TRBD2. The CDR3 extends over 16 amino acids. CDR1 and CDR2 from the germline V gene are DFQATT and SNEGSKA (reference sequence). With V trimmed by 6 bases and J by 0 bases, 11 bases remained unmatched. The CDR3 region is CSAPGGRTSSTDTQYF. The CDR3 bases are TGCAGTGCCCCCGGCGGGAGGACCTCTAGCACAGATACGCAGTATTTT.

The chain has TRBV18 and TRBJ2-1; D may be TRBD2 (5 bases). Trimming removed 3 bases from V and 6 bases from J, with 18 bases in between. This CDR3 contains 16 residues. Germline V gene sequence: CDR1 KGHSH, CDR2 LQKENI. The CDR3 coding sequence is TGTGCCAGCTCACCCCCTTTAGCGCGTTTGGGCAATGAGCAGTTCTTC. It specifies CASSPPLARLGNEQFF.

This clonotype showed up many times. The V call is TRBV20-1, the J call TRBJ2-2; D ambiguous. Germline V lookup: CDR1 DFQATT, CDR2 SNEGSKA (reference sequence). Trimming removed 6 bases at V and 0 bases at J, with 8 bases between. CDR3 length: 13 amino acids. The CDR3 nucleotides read TGCAGTGCCCAAACTACGAACACCGGGGAGCTGTTTTTT. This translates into CSAQTTNTGELFF.

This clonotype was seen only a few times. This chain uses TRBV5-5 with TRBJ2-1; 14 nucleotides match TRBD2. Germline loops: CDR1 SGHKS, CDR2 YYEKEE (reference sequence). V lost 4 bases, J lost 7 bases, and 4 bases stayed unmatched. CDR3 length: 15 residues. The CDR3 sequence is CASSTGLAGVNEQFF. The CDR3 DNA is TGTGCCAGCAGCACGGGACTAGCGGGAGTGAATGAGCAGTTCTTC.